This TCR beta chain derives from a study of T-cell reconstitution after alpha-beta-depleted transplantation in children. Regarding this clonotype: The antigen is not known.

The TCRbeta library incorporated unique molecular identifiers. TCRdb called the PCR reads again in MiXCR, with one record for every CDR3 protein. This table has 130,000 or so distinct CDR3 sequences, approximately 8.7% appearing once. Points from the study as a whole: Expanded graft clones, several hundred of them, were reportedly the source of alpha-beta T cells about two months after transplant. Newly produced T cells mostly provided counts and TCRbeta diversity after one year, as hyperexpanded clones declined. The high TCRbeta diversity at day 60 in some patients came from surviving recipient T cells and thymic progenitors.

The CDR3 has 14 residues. V was trimmed by 5 bases and J by 4 bases, leaving 11 bases between them. The rearrangement joins TRBV12-3 or TRBV12-4 to TRBJ1-4; D may be TRBD1 (5 bases). This TCR came from a girl in the first two years of life who had a stem cell transplant for combined immunodeficiency, so the T cells may come from the graft donor. This sample comprised PBMCs, mostly from graft donor cells, obtained 180 days after TCRalphabeta/CD19-depleted stem cell transplant. The CDR3 nucleotides are TGTGCCAGCAGTGCGGGACGGGGTAATGAAAAACTGTTTTTT. This sequence encodes CASSAGRGNEKLFF.